This T cell receptor beta chain was sequenced during a study of regulatory T cells in long-lasting Graves disease. Findings of the study overall: With approximately 2,800 shared public clonotypes, persistent patients exceeded new patients, who shared roughly 920.

Arm-PCR of CDR3 regions with iRepertoire HTBI primers generated TCR beta libraries. TCRdb re-analysed the multiplex PCR reads in MiXCR, keeping a single row per CDR3 protein. Of about 530,000 distinct CDR3 sequences in the sample, approximately 16% were seen once. Concerning this clonotype itself: Its antigen is unknown.

Time point reported: newly diagnosed GD, antithyroid drugs for less than 3 months. TCR sequences were obtained from RNA taken from PBMCs. Patients with Graves' disease were diagnosed by American Thyroid Association guidelines. In addition, the sample was reused for a study of T cells in Graves' hyperthyroidism and ophthalmopathy. This second report adds: Patients counted as stable if ophthalmopathy did not develop within 18 months.

The sample in question was peripheral blood mononuclear cells (PBMCs), obtained at new diagnosis, from a patient treated with antithyroid drugs. The source is a woman aged 40 to 65 with Graves disease.

The CDR3 DNA is TGCAGTGCTAGAGATTCGGACCGGTTGAACACTGAAGCTTTCTTT. Its protein is CSARDSDRLNTEAFF. The chain couples TRBV20-1 to TRBJ1-1; D gene uncertain. The germline V gene has CDR1 DFQATT and CDR2 SNEGSKA (reference sequence). Between the trimmed V and J ends, which lost 0 bases and 0 bases, there was a span of 11 bases. The CDR3 spans 15 residues.